The sequence of this T cell receptor (beta chain) was determined in a study of control samples from healthy donors and cancer patients. The data were produced by immunoSEQ multiplex PCR, yet TCRdb's version contains in-frame clones alone and is incomplete. The repertoire holds fewer than 15,000 clones, about four fifths seen once, with 7% to 10% in the top ten. Sequencing input: formalin-fixed, paraffin-embedded tissue. The source is a male donor with melanoma.

The CDR3 sequence: CASSALQTTRDRGLQEAFF. CDR3 sequence (DNA): TGTGCCAGCAGCGCATTACAGACCACCCGGGACAGGGGGCTGCAGGAAGCTTTCTTT. V usage is TRBV2 and J usage is TRBJ1-1; 12 bases line up with TRBD1. CDR3 size: 19 residues. V dropped 6 bases and J dropped 8; count of bases not matched to a gene: 22. CDR1 SNHLY and CDR2 FYNNEI come from the germline V gene.